The clone carrying this T cell receptor (beta chain) appeared a few times. Its antigen is still unknown. The sample originates from a study of blood T cells in healthy people across ages. General study findings and limits: Whereas aged donors had fewer naive CD4+ cells, long-lived donors had more of them and higher diversity.

Germline V lookup: CDR1 LGHNA, CDR2 YSLEER. The CDR3 is made up of 16 amino acids. V was cut by 0 bases and J by 3 bases, with 15 bases left in between. PCR was performed a second time for roughly 7 to 12 cycles using a sample-barcoded 5' primer and a J-beta primer mix. TCRdb reprocessed the 5' RACE reads via MiXCR and lists one record per CDR3 protein. The sample contains some 1,500,000 distinct CDR3 sequences, under 55% of which appear only once. The material sequenced was blood. The chain carries TRBV4-3 and TRBJ2-7; TRBD2 is a possible D gene (7 bases). This TCR was recovered from a woman aged 18-35 years in good health. The CDR3 spells CASSQDLGGGLYEQYF. The CDR3 region has the DNA TGCGCCAGCAGCCAAGATCTGGGCGGGGGCCTCTACGAGCAGTACTTC.